This T cell receptor beta chain originates from a study of response to subunit inactivated influenza vaccine. TCRdb re-derived calls from the RT-PCR reads in MiXCR, one entry per CDR3 protein. The sample has a few hundred thousand distinct CDR3 sequences, 21% seen once. CDR1 and CDR2 from the germline V gene are DFQATT and SNEGSKA (reference sequence). This CDR3 has 11 residues. V lost 3 bases to trimming and J lost 5 bases, with 8 bases between them. This specimen was PBMCs from blood, taken 21 months after vaccination. This chain connects TRBV20-1 to TRBJ2-7; no clear D. The origin of this receptor is a man aged 50 to 69 who received an inactivated influenza vaccine. As DNA, the CDR3 is TGCAGTGCTAGGGGTCTCGACGAGCAGTACTTC. Protein product: CSARGLDEQYF.